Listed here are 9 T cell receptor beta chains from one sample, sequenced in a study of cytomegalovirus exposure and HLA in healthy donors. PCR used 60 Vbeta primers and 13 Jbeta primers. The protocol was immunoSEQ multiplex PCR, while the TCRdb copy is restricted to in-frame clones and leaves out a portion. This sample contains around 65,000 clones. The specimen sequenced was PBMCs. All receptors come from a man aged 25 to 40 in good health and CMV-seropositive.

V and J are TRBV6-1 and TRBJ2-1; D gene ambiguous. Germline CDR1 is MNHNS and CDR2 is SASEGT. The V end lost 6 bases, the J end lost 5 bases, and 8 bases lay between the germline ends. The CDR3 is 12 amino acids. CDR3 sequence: CASRRSNNEQFF. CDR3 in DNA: TGTGCCAGCAGGCGGTCCAACAATGAGCAGTTCTTC.

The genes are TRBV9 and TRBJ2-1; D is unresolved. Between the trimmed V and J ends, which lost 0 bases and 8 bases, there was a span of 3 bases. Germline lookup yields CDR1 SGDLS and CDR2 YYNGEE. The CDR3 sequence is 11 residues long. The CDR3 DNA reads TGTGCCAGCAGCGTAGCGGATGAGCAGTTCTTC. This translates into CASSVADEQFF.

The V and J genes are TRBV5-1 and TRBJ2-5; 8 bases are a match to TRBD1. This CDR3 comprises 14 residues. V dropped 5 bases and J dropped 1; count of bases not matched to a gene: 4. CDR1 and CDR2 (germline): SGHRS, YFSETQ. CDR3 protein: CASRTGQVQETQYF. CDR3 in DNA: TGCGCCAGCAGAACGGGACAGGTCCAAGAGACCCAGTACTTC.

DNA of the CDR3: TGTGCCAGCAGCCAAGACAACGGCGGGGGGGCAGATACGCAGTATTTT. It is translated as CASSQDNGGGADTQYF. The chain employs TRBV4-2 and TRBJ2-3, with 9 bases fitting TRBD2. This CDR3 contains 16 residues. Germline V gene lookup returns CDR1 LGHNA and CDR2 YNFKEQ. J gave up 4 bases and V 0 bases, and 5 bases lay outside the gene matches.

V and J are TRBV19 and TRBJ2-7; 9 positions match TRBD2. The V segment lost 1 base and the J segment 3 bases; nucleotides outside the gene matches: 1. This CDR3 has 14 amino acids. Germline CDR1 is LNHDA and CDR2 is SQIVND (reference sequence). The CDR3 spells CASSIGAGGYEQYF. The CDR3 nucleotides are TGTGCCAGTAGTATAGGAGCGGGAGGCTACGAGCAGTACTTC.

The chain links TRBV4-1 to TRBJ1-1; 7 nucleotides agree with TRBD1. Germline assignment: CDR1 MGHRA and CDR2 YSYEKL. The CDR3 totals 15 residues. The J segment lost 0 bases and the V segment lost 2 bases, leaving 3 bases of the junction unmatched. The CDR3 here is CASSQQTGMNTEAFF. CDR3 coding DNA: TGCGCCAGCAGCCAACAGACAGGGATGAACACTGAAGCTTTCTTT.

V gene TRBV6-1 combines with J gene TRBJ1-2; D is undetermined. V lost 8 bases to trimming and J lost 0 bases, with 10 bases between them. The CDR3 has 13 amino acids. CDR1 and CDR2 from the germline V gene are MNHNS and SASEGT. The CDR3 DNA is TGTGCCAGCGATGAAATAGCTAACTATGGCTACACCTTC. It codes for CASDEIANYGYTF.

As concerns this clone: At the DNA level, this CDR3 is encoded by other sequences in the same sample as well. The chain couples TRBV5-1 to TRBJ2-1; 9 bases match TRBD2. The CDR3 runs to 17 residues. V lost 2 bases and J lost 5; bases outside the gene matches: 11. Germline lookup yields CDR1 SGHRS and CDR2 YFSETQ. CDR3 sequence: CASSLDPSGGRDNEQFF. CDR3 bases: TGCGCCAGCAGCTTAGATCCGTCTGGCGGGAGGGACAATGAGCAGTTCTTC. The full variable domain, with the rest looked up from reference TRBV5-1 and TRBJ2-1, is KAGVTQTPRYLIKTRGQQVTLSCSPISGHRSVSWYQQTPGQGLQFLFEYFSETQRNKGNFPGRFSGRQFSNSRSEMNVSTLELGDSALYLCASSLDPSGGRDNEQFFGPGTRLTVL.

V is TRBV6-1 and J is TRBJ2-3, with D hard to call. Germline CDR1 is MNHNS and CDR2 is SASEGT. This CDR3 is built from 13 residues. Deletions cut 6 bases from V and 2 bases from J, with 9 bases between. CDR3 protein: CASRVENTDTQYF. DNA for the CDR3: TGTGCCAGCAGGGTAGAAAACACAGATACGCAGTATTTT.